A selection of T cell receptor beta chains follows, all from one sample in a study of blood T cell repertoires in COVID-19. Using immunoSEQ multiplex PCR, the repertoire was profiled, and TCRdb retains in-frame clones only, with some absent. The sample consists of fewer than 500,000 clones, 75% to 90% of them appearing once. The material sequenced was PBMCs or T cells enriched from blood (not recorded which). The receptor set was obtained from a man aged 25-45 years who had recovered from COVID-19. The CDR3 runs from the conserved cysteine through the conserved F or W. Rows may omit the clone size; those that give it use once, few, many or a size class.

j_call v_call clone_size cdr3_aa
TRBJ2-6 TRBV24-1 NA CATSDRRQVTGANVLTF
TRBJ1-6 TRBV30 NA CAWSVRGTGRTNSPLHF
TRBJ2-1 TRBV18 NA CASSPAGGPNEQFF
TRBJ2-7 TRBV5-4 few CASSLEPSGSLFIDEQYF
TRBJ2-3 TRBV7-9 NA CASRAGLSTSTDTQYF
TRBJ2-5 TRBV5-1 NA CASSGTGTSGRVAGETQYF
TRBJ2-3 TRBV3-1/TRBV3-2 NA CASSPLPTGTDTQYF
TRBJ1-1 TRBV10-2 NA CASSQQTGQNTEAFF
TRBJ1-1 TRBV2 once CASSSTRGDTEAFF
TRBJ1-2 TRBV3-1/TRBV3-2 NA CASSQEWRGYGYTF
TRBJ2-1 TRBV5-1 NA CASSRTGDSYNEQFF
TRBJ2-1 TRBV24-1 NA CATSLANEQFF
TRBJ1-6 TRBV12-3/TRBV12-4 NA CASTSQGRAPLHF
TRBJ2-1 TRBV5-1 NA CASSWDGAGNNEQFF
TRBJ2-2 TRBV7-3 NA CASSLTAGQGVSGELFF
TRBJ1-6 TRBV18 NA CASSPNPSGTDNSPLHF
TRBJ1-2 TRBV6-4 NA CASSDYSGGRGYTF
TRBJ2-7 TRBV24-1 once CATSDTSGSYEQYF
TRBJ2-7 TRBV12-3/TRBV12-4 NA CASSWGQGYEQYF
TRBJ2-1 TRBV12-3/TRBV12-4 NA CASSPQGYEQFF
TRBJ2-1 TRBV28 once CASSPERRALDLRYKRFF
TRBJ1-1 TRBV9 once CASSPQLGRGGTEAFF
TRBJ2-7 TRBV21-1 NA CASSGREHYEQYF